This entry lists 26 T cell receptor beta chains sequenced from one sample in a study of shared T cell receptors in the human thymus. Data came from immunoSEQ multiplex PCR; TCRdb stores just in-frame clones and leaves some out. The profile shows a few hundred thousand clones, around 93% of them singletons. The sample comprised thymocytes. The receptors originated from a human donor.

This rearrangement joins TRBV18 to TRBJ2-7, with 8 positions matching TRBD1. The germline CDR1 and CDR2 sequences are KGHSH and LQKENI. This CDR3 has 15 residues. The V gene end was trimmed by 2 bases and the J gene end by 5 bases; junction bases not matched to a gene: 8. In DNA, the CDR3 is TGTGCCAGCTCACCAAGGATGGACAGGGTCGACGAGCAGTACTTC. Amino acid sequence: CASSPRMDRVDEQYF.

This chain links TRBV5-7 with TRBJ1-2; D possibly corresponds to TRBD1 (5 bases). TRBV5-7 is an ORF; its function is uncertain. There are 15 residues in the CDR3. With 4 bases removed from V and 1 base from J, the gap between germline ends came to 14 bases. This CDR3 reads CASSPGRLGNYGYTF. Written as DNA, the CDR3 is TGTGCCAGCAGCCCGGGGCGGCTCGGTAACTATGGCTACACCTTC.

The chain links TRBV9 to TRBJ2-5; D gene ambiguous. CDR3 size: 14 residues. V gave up 0 bases and J gave up 3 bases, with 9 bases separating them. CDR1 SGDLS and CDR2 YYNGEE come from the germline V gene. The CDR3 reads CASSVDREEETQYF. The CDR3 nucleotides are TGTGCCAGCAGCGTAGATAGGGAAGAAGAGACCCAGTACTTC.

CDR3 coding DNA: TGTGCCAGCAGTTACACCAACCGCACAGATACGCAGTATTTT. This encodes CASSYTNRTDTQYF. The V gene is TRBV6-6, the J gene TRBJ2-3, with D unresolved. Germline V gene data show CDR1 as MNHNY and CDR2 as SVGAGI (reference sequence). The V end lost 2 bases, the J end lost 1 base, and 7 bases lay between the germline ends. The CDR3 covers 14 residues.

This clone was observed a handful of times. The CDR3 DNA reads as TGTGCCTGGAATCTGGCAGCCCACGAGGGGGACGAGCAGTACTTC. Encoded protein: CAWNLAAHEGDEQYF. The chain uses TRBV30 and TRBJ2-7; D might be TRBD1 (6 bases). Germline values: CDR1 GTSNPN, CDR2 SVGIG (reference sequence). The germline V and J ends were trimmed by 4 bases and 5 bases, with 21 bases remaining between them. This CDR3 contains 15 residues.

This chain connects TRBV19 to TRBJ2-1, with a weak D call TRBD1 (6 bases). Germline V gene sequence: CDR1 LNHDA, CDR2 SQIVND (reference sequence). CDR3 length: 17 residues. The V and J ends lost 3 bases and 5 bases respectively, with 20 bases between them. This CDR3 is CASSMGVGGVRDNEQFF. The CDR3 DNA follows: TGTGCCAGTAGTATGGGGGTAGGGGGAGTTAGAGACAATGAGCAGTTCTTC.

This rearrangement joins TRBV27 to TRBJ2-1; 7 nucleotides align to TRBD2. The CDR3 runs 14 residues. Trimming at V came to 5 bases and at J to 5 bases, leaving 6 bases not matched to a gene. The germline gives CDR1 MNHEY, CDR2 SMNVEV (reference sequence). CDR3 sequence: CASSKAGSNNEQFF. The CDR3 region has the DNA TGTGCCAGCAGTAAAGCGGGATCCAACAATGAGCAGTTCTTC.

The CDR3 is CSVVSDTQYF. The CDR3 bases are TGCAGTGTAGTTTCGGATACGCAGTATTTT. V is TRBV20-1 and J is TRBJ2-3; D is unresolved. The CDR3 length is 10 residues. V lost 7 bases, J lost 6 bases, and 8 bases lay in between. CDR1 and CDR2 from the germline V gene are DFQATT and SNEGSKA (reference sequence).

This chain links TRBV4-2 with TRBJ2-1; no clear D. CDR1 and CDR2 (germline): LGHNA, YNFKEQ. V lost 0 bases to trimming and J lost 0 bases, with 6 bases between them. The CDR3 runs to 15 residues. CDR3 protein: CASSQDIRSYNEQFF. CDR3 sequence (DNA): TGTGCCAGCAGCCAAGACATTCGCTCCTACAATGAGCAGTTCTTC.

This chain connects TRBV19 to TRBJ1-5, with D possibly TRBD1 on 6 matching bases. The CDR3 contains 18 residues. Germline CDR1 reads LNHDA; CDR2 reads SQIVND (reference sequence). Between the trimmed V and J ends, which lost 0 bases and 3 bases, there was a span of 18 bases. Here the CDR3 DNA reads TGTGCCAGTAGTATAGAAAAGAGGGGACAAGAAATCAATCAGCCCCAGCATTTT. Protein product: CASSIEKRGQEINQPQHF.

The DNA of the CDR3 is TGTGCCAGCAGTTTGGAAGGGACAGGGGGCGGGAGCAATCAGCCCCAGCATTTT. It specifies CASSLEGTGGGSNQPQHF. The chain is built from TRBV28 and TRBJ1-5, with TRBD1 matching 12 bases. V was pared by 3 bases and J by 1 base, with 7 bases of the junction left unmatched. The CDR3 is made up of 18 amino acids. Per germline, CDR1 MDHEN and CDR2 SYDVKM.

The gene calls are TRBV5-1 and TRBJ2-7, with D tentatively TRBD2 (5 bases). Germline V gives CDR1 SGHRS, CDR2 YFSETQ. Trimming removed 6 bases at V and 1 base at J, with 14 bases between. The CDR3 consists of 14 residues. The CDR3 spells CASTREGLSYEQYF. In DNA, the CDR3 is TGCGCCAGCACCCGAGAGGGCCTTTCCTACGAGCAGTACTTC.

CDR3 residues: CASSPTGTSGLEKNEQFF. CDR3 nucleotide sequence: TGTGCCAGCAGTCCCACCGGGACTAGCGGGTTAGAAAAGAATGAGCAGTTCTTC. J is TRBJ2-1 and V is TRBV7-3, with TRBD2 matching over 12 bases. Unmatched junction bases numbered 16, after V lost 6 bases and J lost 7 bases. This CDR3 has 18 residues. Germline CDR1 and CDR2: SGHTA and FQGTGA.

The V call is TRBV29-1, the J call TRBJ2-1; D not certain. V was trimmed by 7 bases and J by 6 bases, leaving 7 bases between them. Germline assignment: CDR1 SQVTM and CDR2 ANQGSEA. The CDR3 runs to 10 residues. In nucleotides, the CDR3 is TGCAGCGCCGACGGCAATGAGCAGTTCTTC. Translated: CSADGNEQFF.

The rearrangement links TRBV27 to TRBJ2-3, with a weak D call TRBD2 (5 bases). Trimming took 2 bases from V and 0 from J, leaving 9 bases between them. The germline CDR1 and CDR2 sequences are MNHEY and SMNVEV (reference sequence). The CDR3 has 15 residues. The CDR3 here is CASSLGTGSTDTQYF. The CDR3 DNA reads TGTGCCAGCAGTTTAGGAACGGGGAGCACAGATACGCAGTATTTT.

The V and J genes are TRBV27 and TRBJ2-1, with no clear D. The CDR3 totals 14 residues. V was trimmed by 3 bases and J by 8 bases, leaving 14 bases between them. CDR1 MNHEY and CDR2 SMNVEV come from the germline V gene (reference sequence). The CDR3 DNA is TGTGCCAGCAGTTTCGTGTCCTCCCGGGATGAGCAGTTCTTC. As protein: CASSFVSSRDEQFF.

The rearrangement joins TRBV7-9 to TRBJ1-2; tentatively, D is TRBD1 (5 bases). Germline lookup yields CDR1 SEHNR and CDR2 FQNEAQ (reference sequence). The CDR3 covers 15 residues. With 0 bases removed from V and 8 bases from J, the gap between germline ends came to 16 bases. The CDR3 DNA reads TGTGCCAGCAGCTTAGCCGGGGGAGGGAATCGCGGCTACACCTTC. Protein: CASSLAGGGNRGYTF. The full variable domain, completed using reference TRBV7-9 and TRBJ1-2, is DTGVSQNPRHKITKRGQNVTFRCDPISEHNRLYWYRQTLGQGPEFLTYFQNEAQLEKSRLLSDRFSAERPKGSFSTLEIQRTEQGDSAMYLCASSLAGGGNRGYTFGSGTRLTVV.

The rearrangement links TRBV6-5 to TRBJ2-3; D possibly corresponds to TRBD2 (5 bases). V was cut by 6 bases and J by 4 bases, with 17 bases left in between. Germline loops: CDR1 MNHEY, CDR2 SVGAGI. The CDR3 totals 15 residues. The CDR3 sequence: CASSFHEGGADTQYF. The CDR3 bases are TGTGCCAGCAGCTTCCACGAGGGCGGAGCAGATACGCAGTATTTT.

The DNA of the CDR3 is TGCGCCAGCAGCTTGTTGAAGGGGCGTCTCTCTGGAAACACCATATATTTT. It encodes CASSLLKGRLSGNTIYF. The rearrangement links TRBV5-1 to TRBJ1-3, with D possibly TRBD1 on 5 matching bases. Germline assignment: CDR1 SGHRS and CDR2 YFSETQ. The CDR3 covers 17 residues. Trimming took off 1 base at V and 0 bases at J, with 14 bases between the two ends.

This chain connects TRBV19 to TRBJ2-3; 10 bases line up with TRBD2. The trim removed 5 bases at V and 1 base at J, leaving 9 bases unmatched. CDR1 and CDR2 (germline): LNHDA, SQIVND (reference sequence). The CDR3 contains 17 residues. Here the CDR3 DNA reads TGTGCCAGTAGTTCCCAGACTAGCGGGTATGGCACAGATACGCAGTATTTT. It yields the protein CASSSQTSGYGTDTQYF.

This clone has just one count. In the same sample, other DNA sequences code for this CDR3. The chain carries TRBV9 and TRBJ2-3; no clear D gene. The CDR3 runs to 14 residues. Deletions cut 3 bases from V and 1 base from J, with 9 bases between. CDR1 SGDLS and CDR2 YYNGEE come from the germline V gene. The CDR3 nucleotides are TGTGCCAGCAGCGGAAAAAGGGGCACAGATACGCAGTATTTT. It codes for CASSGKRGTDTQYF.

V and J are TRBV28 and TRBJ2-2; D is unclear. V shed 6 bases and J shed 7 bases, with 9 bases lying between them. In germline, CDR1 is MDHEN, CDR2 SYDVKM. The CDR3 spans 12 residues. The CDR3 DNA sequence: TGTGCCAGCAGGGGCCAAGGCGGGGAGCTGTTTTTT. It encodes CASRGQGGELFF.

The chain couples TRBV27 to TRBJ2-3, with 8 bases fitting TRBD2. Germline assignment: CDR1 MNHEY and CDR2 SMNVEV (reference sequence). The CDR3 length is 16 residues. The junction had 12 bases not matched to a gene; V was cut back by 6 bases and J by 4 bases. The CDR3 DNA follows: TGTGCCAGCAGCCAAGGGACTAGATCCCCTCCAGATACGCAGTATTTT. Translated, it gives CASSQGTRSPPDTQYF.

The chain uses TRBV9 and TRBJ1-1; a weak D match, TRBD1 (5 bases). The CDR3 length is 14 residues. Germline V lookup: CDR1 SGDLS, CDR2 YYNGEE. V lost 3 bases to trimming and J lost 4 bases, with 13 bases between them. The chain's CDR3 is CASSGPRRGTEAFF. The CDR3 DNA follows: TGTGCCAGCAGCGGACCCCGGAGGGGCACTGAAGCTTTCTTT.

The chain couples TRBV2 to TRBJ2-1; unclear D gene. This CDR3 is 11 amino acids long. Trimming took 3 bases from V and 3 from J, leaving 0 bases between them. Germline V CDR1 and CDR2: SNHLY, FYNNEI. DNA for the CDR3: TGTGCCAGCAGTGACTACAATGAGCAGTTCTTC. It yields the protein CASSDYNEQFF.

The V gene is TRBV28, the J gene TRBJ2-5; 8 nucleotides line up with TRBD1. V gave up 4 bases and J gave up 4 bases; unmatched junction bases: 5. The length of the CDR3 is 14 residues. Germline CDR1 is MDHEN and CDR2 is SYDVKM. The CDR3 sequence is CASSSTGVGETQYF. As DNA, the CDR3 is TGTGCCAGCAGTTCGACAGGGGTTGGAGAGACCCAGTACTTC. Together with reference TRBV28 and TRBJ2-5, the CDR3 gives the full variable domain: DVKVTQSSRYLVKRTGEKVFLECVQDMDHENMFWYRQDPGLGLRLIYFSYDVKMKEKGDIPEGYSVSREKKERFSLILESASTNQTSMYLCASSSTGVGETQYFGPGTRLLVL.